The next 32 T cell receptor beta chains were all read from a single sample in a study of blood T cell repertoires in COVID-19. Sequenced by immunoSEQ multiplex PCR; TCRdb stores in-frame clones only, minus some. This table has 200,000 to 250,000 clones, 86% appearing once. The sequencing input was PBMCs or T cells enriched from blood (not recorded which). These receptors all come from a woman aged 40 to 55 with acute COVID-19.

This chain links TRBV18 with TRBJ1-1; perhaps TRBD1 as D (5 bases). Trimming removed 6 bases from V and 8 bases from J, with 19 bases in between. The germline V gene has CDR1 KGHSH and CDR2 LQKENI. The CDR3 has 14 residues. CDR3 sequence: CASSPPGRVKEAFF. For the CDR3, the DNA is TGTGCCAGCTCCCCTCCGGGCAGGGTAAAAGAAGCTTTCTTT. The variable domain in full, completed from reference TRBV18 and TRBJ1-1, reads NAGVMQNPRHLVRRRGQEARLRCSPMKGHSHVYWYRQLPEEGLKFMVYLQKENIIDESGMPKERFSAEFPKEGPSILRIQQVVRGDSAAYFCASSPPGRVKEAFFGQGTRLTVV.

V usage is TRBV9 and J usage is TRBJ1-1; weak D call: TRBD1 (5 bases). The length of the CDR3 is 14 residues. Germline V lookup: CDR1 SGDLS, CDR2 YYNGEE. With 2 bases removed from V and 3 bases from J, the gap between germline ends came to 11 bases. The CDR3 protein is CASSVSGRDTEAFF. The CDR3 nucleotides read TGTGCCAGCAGCGTCTCAGGGAGGGACACTGAAGCTTTCTTT.

The V gene is TRBV14, the J gene TRBJ1-1, with TRBD1 as a possible D gene (5 bases). V was clipped by 5 bases and J by 1 base, with 17 bases between them. CDR3 length equals 16 residues. CDR1 and CDR2 from the germline V gene are SGHDN and FVKESK. CDR3 residues: CASSLRAGLRNTEAFF. The CDR3 nucleotides are TGTGCCAGCAGCTTGCGGGCGGGACTCCGGAACACTGAAGCTTTCTTT.

The chain combines TRBV4-2 with TRBJ1-6, with D possibly matching TRBD1 (6 bases). Germline CDR1 reads LGHNA; CDR2 reads YNFKEQ. Trimming cost V 0 bases and J 7 bases, with 19 bases left between them. This CDR3 contains 18 residues. In nucleotides, the CDR3 is TGTGCCAGCAGCCAAGACCCGGACAGAGGATTCATGAATTCACCCCTCCACTTT. Amino acids: CASSQDPDRGFMNSPLHF.

The chain joins TRBV19 to TRBJ1-1; D might be TRBD1 (6 bases). Germline V lookup: CDR1 LNHDA, CDR2 SQIVND (reference sequence). The V end was cut by 7 bases, the J end by 1 base, with 19 bases between. The CDR3 extends over 16 amino acids. This CDR3 is CASTTWVDRQNTEAFF. CDR3 DNA: TGTGCCAGTACCACCTGGGTGGACAGACAGAACACTGAAGCTTTCTTT.

This chain links TRBV5-1 with TRBJ1-2; TRBD1 might be the D (6 bases). This CDR3 has 13 amino acids. V dropped 4 bases and J dropped 2 bases, with 9 bases sitting between them. The germline CDR1 and CDR2 sequences are SGHRS and YFSETQ. The CDR3 protein is CASSAGTNYGYTF. Written as DNA, the CDR3 is TGCGCCAGCAGCGCCGGGACAAACTATGGCTACACCTTC.

V gene TRBV12-5 combines with J gene TRBJ2-3, with D uncertain. The CDR3 has 12 amino acids. The germline V gene has CDR1 LGHNT and CDR2 FRNRAP. Trimming took off 6 bases at V and 5 bases at J, with 9 bases between the two ends. The CDR3 is CASGPRRDTQYF. The CDR3 bases are TGTGCTAGTGGCCCTCGTAGAGATACGCAGTATTTT.

The rearrangement links TRBV10-3 to TRBJ1-3; 10 nucleotides match TRBD1. CDR3 length equals 18 residues. The germline V gene has CDR1 ENHRY and CDR2 SYGVKD. The V gene end was trimmed by 6 bases and the J gene end by 0 bases; junction bases not matched to a gene: 11. CDR3 sequence: CAISEMDRGGISGNTIYF. DNA of the CDR3: TGTGCCATCAGCGAAATGGACAGGGGGGGGATCTCTGGAAACACCATATATTTT.

V usage is TRBV7-9 and J usage is TRBJ1-2, with a possible D match to TRBD1 (6 bases). Germline-derived CDR1 and CDR2 are SEHNR and FQNEAQ (reference sequence). CDR3 size: 14 residues. Trimming left V 4 bases short and J 8 bases short, with 17 bases between. CDR3 protein: CASSSSPRGQGYTF. In DNA form, the CDR3 reads TGTGCCAGCAGCTCCTCTCCCAGGGGTCAAGGCTACACCTTC.

This chain uses TRBV3-1 (or the pseudogene TRBV3-2) with TRBJ1-1, with a weak D call TRBD1 (5 bases). V was shortened by 2 bases and J by 2 bases, with 12 bases between the two germline ends. Germline V CDR1 and CDR2: LGHDT, YNNKEL (reference sequence). The CDR3 runs to 15 residues. This CDR3 reads CASSQPGQINTEAFF. DNA of the CDR3: TGTGCCAGCAGCCAACCAGGGCAGATAAACACTGAAGCTTTCTTT.

V is TRBV2 and J is TRBJ1-6, with 9 nucleotides matching TRBD1. CDR1 SNHLY and CDR2 FYNNEI come from the germline V gene. The CDR3 has 16 residues. Germline trimming cut 4 bases from V and 10 bases from J; bases unmatched to any gene: 11. CDR3: CASSVEGGQGFSPLHF. The CDR3 DNA reads as TGTGCCAGCAGTGTGGAGGGGGGACAGGGCTTCTCACCCCTCCACTTT.

This clone has only one observation. The V and J genes are TRBV3-1 (or the pseudogene TRBV3-2) and TRBJ1-5; D gene unclear. The CDR3 consists of 13 residues. V lost 1 base to trimming and J lost 7 bases, with 8 bases between them. Per germline, CDR1 LGHDT and CDR2 YNNKEL (reference sequence). The CDR3 reads CASSQGTVQPQHF. The CDR3 DNA sequence: TGTGCCAGCAGCCAAGGTACTGTCCAGCCCCAGCATTTT.

In its sample, this clone was seen a few times. This chain links TRBV11-2 with TRBJ1-2; TRBD1 might be the D (6 bases). CDR1 and CDR2 from the germline V gene are SGHAT and FQNNGV. Trimming pared 0 bases from V and 5 bases from J, leaving 10 bases between. This CDR3 is 14 amino acids long. Here the CDR3 reads CASSLDSGAYGYTF. CDR3 in DNA: TGTGCCAGCAGCTTAGATTCAGGGGCTTATGGCTACACCTTC. Based on the CDR3 plus reference TRBV11-2 and TRBJ1-2, the full variable domain is EAGVAQSPRYKIIEKRQSVAFWCNPISGHATLYWYQQILGQGPKLLIQFQNNGVVDDSQLPKDRFSAERLKGVDSTLKIQPAKLEDSAVYLCASSLDSGAYGYTFGSGTRLTVV.

V and J are TRBV24-1 and TRBJ1-4; D ambiguous. Trimming shortened V by 2 bases and J by 8 bases, and 20 bases separated the two germline ends. This CDR3 spans 17 amino acids. Germline CDR1 reads KGHDR; CDR2 reads SFDVKD. Here the CDR3 DNA reads TGTGCCACCAGTGATTATCTCGGTGGAAAGCAGGAAGAAAAACTGTTTTTT. It codes for CATSDYLGGKQEEKLFF.

The chain carries TRBV4-1 and TRBJ1-5, with a weak D call TRBD1 (5 bases). The V and J ends lost 0 bases and 0 bases respectively, with 12 bases between them. The length of the CDR3 is 17 residues. CDR1 is MGHRA, CDR2 YSYEKL, per germline. CDR3 in DNA: TGCGCCAGCAGCCAAGAAAAAGGGGCCTATAGCAATCAGCCCCAGCATTTT. It is translated as CASSQEKGAYSNQPQHF.

This sequence joins TRBV15 and TRBJ2-3; D might be TRBD2 (7 bases). Germline CDR1 reads LNHNV; CDR2 reads YYDKDF (reference sequence). This CDR3 comprises 14 residues. The V gene lost 6 bases and the J gene lost 1 base, with 11 bases spanning the gap. CDR3 amino acids: CATSWGGRTDTQYF. The CDR3 nucleotides read TGTGCCACCAGTTGGGGGGGCCGCACAGATACGCAGTATTTT. The full variable domain, with the rest looked up from reference TRBV15 and TRBJ2-3, is DAMVIQNPRYQVTQFGKPVTLSCSQTLNHNVMYWYQQKSSQAPKLLFHYYDKDFNNEADTPDNFQSRRPNTSFCFLDIRSPGLGDTAMYLCATSWGGRTDTQYFGPGTRLTVL.

The chain links TRBV7-3 to TRBJ2-3, with D possibly matching TRBD2 (7 bases). The CDR3 sequence is 17 residues long. Germline loops: CDR1 SGHTA, CDR2 FQGTGA. Trimming stripped 0 bases from V and 4 bases from J, with 17 bases between. The CDR3 DNA is TGTGCCAGCAGCTTAACGTCTCTTGGGGGGGCCGCAGATACGCAGTATTTT. Its protein is CASSLTSLGGAADTQYF.

This clone showed up just a few times. V usage is TRBV4-1 and J usage is TRBJ1-2, with a possible D match to TRBD1 (5 bases). V lost 0 bases to trimming and J lost 8 bases, with 10 bases between them. Germline V gives CDR1 MGHRA, CDR2 YSYEKL. The CDR3 is 13 residues long. CDR3 protein: CASSQERGFGYTF. The CDR3, as DNA: TGCGCCAGCAGCCAAGAACGGGGGTTCGGCTACACCTTC.

The rearrangement joins TRBV7-2 to TRBJ1-6, with TRBD1 matching over 7 bases. The CDR3 spans 15 residues. After removal of 7 bases from V and 10 bases from J, the junction contained 13 bases not matched to a gene. CDR1 and CDR2 (germline): SGHTA, FQGNSA. The CDR3, as DNA: TGTGCCAGCAAAGGGAAGGGGGCGTTCGGGTCACCCCTCCACTTT. Protein product: CASKGKGAFGSPLHF.

The chain joins TRBV9 to TRBJ2-5; the D gene is possibly TRBD1 (5 bases). Germline CDR1 is SGDLS and CDR2 is YYNGEE. The CDR3 is 15 amino acids. Trimming took off 0 bases at V and 0 bases at J, with 9 bases between the two ends. The CDR3 region is CASSVAPGNQETQYF. The CDR3 nucleotides read TGTGCCAGCAGCGTAGCCCCAGGGAACCAAGAGACCCAGTACTTC.

This clone appeared a single time. The sample has other DNA sequences that encode this CDR3 too. V is TRBV18 and J is TRBJ1-5; possibly TRBD1 for D (6 bases). Trimming took off 3 bases at V and 6 bases at J, with 9 bases between the two ends. Germline V gene sequence: CDR1 KGHSH, CDR2 LQKENI. The CDR3 length is 13 residues. CDR3 amino acids: CASSPGGGQPQHF. The CDR3 region has the DNA TGTGCCAGCTCACCGGGAGGGGGTCAGCCCCAGCATTTT.

This clone was seen a few times. The chain couples TRBV7-6 to TRBJ2-5; maybe TRBD2 (6 bases). This CDR3 has 15 amino acids. V was clipped by 2 bases and J by 4 bases, with 14 bases between them. Per the germline V gene, CDR1 is SGHVS and CDR2 is FNYEAQ. The CDR3 coding sequence is TGTGCCAGCAGCTTAAGACTAGGACGAGCAGAGACCCAGTACTTC. Translating gives CASSLRLGRAETQYF.

The V call is TRBV11-1, the J call TRBJ1-1; D unresolved. CDR1 SGHAT and CDR2 FQDESV come from the germline V gene (reference sequence). CDR3 length: 14 residues. Trimming cost V 5 bases and J 7 bases, with 17 bases left between them. The DNA for the CDR3 is TGTGCCAGCAGCCAAGCGCGGGCCAGCGTTGAAGCTTTCTTT. Protein sequence: CASSQARASVEAFF.

V and J are TRBV24-1 and TRBJ2-3, with D unresolved. The V end lost 5 bases, the J end lost 0 bases, and 5 bases lay between the germline ends. Per the germline V gene, CDR1 is KGHDR and CDR2 is SFDVKD. This CDR3 has 13 residues. In DNA, the CDR3 is TGTGCCACCAGTGCCCCTAGCACAGATACGCAGTATTTT. Its protein product is CATSAPSTDTQYF.

The rearrangement links TRBV7-8 to TRBJ2-7; the match to TRBD2 covers 8 bases. CDR1 SGHVS and CDR2 FQNEAQ come from the germline V gene. Trimming took 3 bases from V and 0 from J; bases not matched to a gene: 4. This CDR3 contains 15 residues. DNA for the CDR3: TGTGCCAGCAGCTTTAAGCGGGGGACCTCCTACGAGCAGTACTTC. It specifies CASSFKRGTSYEQYF. The variable domain in full, completed from reference TRBV7-8 and TRBJ2-7, reads GAGVSQSPRYKVAKRGQDVALRCDPISGHVSLFWYQQALGQGPEFLTYFQNEAQLDKSGLPSDRFFAERPEGSVSTLKIQRTQQEDSAVYLCASSFKRGTSYEQYFGPGTRLTVT.

The DNA of the CDR3 is TGTGCCAGCAGAAAGACACCCTCGAACACTGAAGCTTTCTTT. Translating gives CASRKTPSNTEAFF. This rearrangement joins TRBV3-1 (or the pseudogene TRBV3-2) to TRBJ1-1; D uncertain. The germline CDR1 and CDR2 sequences are LGHDT and YNNKEL (reference sequence). With 6 bases removed from V and 1 base from J, the gap between germline ends came to 12 bases. This CDR3 spans 14 amino acids.

The V call is TRBV27, the J call TRBJ1-1; D is perhaps TRBD1 (5 bases). Per germline, CDR1 MNHEY and CDR2 SMNVEV (reference sequence). The CDR3 sequence is 15 residues long. Trimming removed 3 bases from V and 0 bases from J, with 11 bases in between. The CDR3, as DNA: TGTGCCAGCAGTTTCGGGGACTCCATGAACACTGAAGCTTTCTTT. It yields the protein CASSFGDSMNTEAFF.

This clone occurred a few times. The gene calls are TRBV7-6 and TRBJ1-2, with 7 positions matching TRBD1. The CDR3 has 13 amino acids. Germline V lookup: CDR1 SGHVS, CDR2 FNYEAQ. The junction had 4 bases not matched to a gene; V was cut back by 1 base and J by 8 bases. CDR3 protein: CASSLGGGDGYTF. For the CDR3, the DNA is TGTGCCAGCAGCTTAGGAGGGGGCGACGGCTACACCTTC.

The V gene is TRBV4-3, the J gene TRBJ2-2, with 10 bases identical to TRBD1. Germline CDR1 reads LGHNA; CDR2 reads YSLEER. V lost 6 bases to trimming and J lost 5 bases; unmatched junction nucleotides: 9. The CDR3 consists of 16 residues. CDR3 sequence reads: CASRSRGQGWTGELFF. CDR3 nucleotides: TGCGCCAGCAGGTCGAGGGGACAGGGGTGGACCGGGGAGCTGTTTTTT.

V gene TRBV19 combines with J gene TRBJ2-7; 7 bases line up with TRBD1. The CDR3 contains 15 residues. CDR1 and CDR2 from the germline V gene are LNHDA and SQIVND (reference sequence). Germline trimming cut 5 bases from V and 5 bases from J; bases unmatched to any gene: 12. CDR3 nucleotide sequence: TGTGCCAGTAGTCGTTACCGGACAGGAATCAACGAGCAGTACTTC. It codes for CASSRYRTGINEQYF.

The rearrangement uses TRBV18 and TRBJ1-1; D is possibly TRBD1 (6 bases). Germline loops: CDR1 KGHSH, CDR2 LQKENI. This CDR3 has 15 residues. Trimming pared 6 bases from V and 0 bases from J, leaving 14 bases between. CDR3 protein: CASSPDRTMNTEAFF. The CDR3 nucleotides are TGTGCCAGCTCCCCTGACAGGACGATGAACACTGAAGCTTTCTTT.

This sequence joins TRBV6-2 or TRBV6-3 and TRBJ2-2, with unresolved D. The CDR3 extends over 13 amino acids. V dropped 0 bases and J dropped 4 bases, with 3 bases sitting between them. Germline CDR1 and CDR2: MNHEY and SVGEGT. CDR3: CASSYSSTGELFF. For the CDR3, the DNA is TGTGCCAGCAGTTACTCGAGCACCGGGGAGCTGTTTTTT.